This paragraph reports one T cell receptor beta chain. Its antigen remains unknown. The CDR3 contains 13 residues. Germline lookup yields CDR1 SGHTA and CDR2 FQGTGA. The V end lost 1 base, the J end lost 2 bases, and 3 bases lay between the germline ends. These data originate in a study of shared clonotypes between healthy human individuals. Study-wide results and limits: The sole specimen, blood, was sampled, and tissue repertoires likely differ. The study's rarefaction showed incomplete sorted-subset sequencing despite large depth.

Original data processing: ImmunoSEQ sequences covered only the junction and lacked quality scores; filtering therefore differed. Clones were read by immunoSEQ multiplex PCR, and TCRdb kept only the in-frame ones, dropping some. Clonal size and the V and J genes are those of that table, whereas D and trimming came from the DNA. The sample holds under 1,100,000 clones, 78% seen once. The study enrolled healthy HIV-negative adults without recent acute infections or vaccinations as donors. V and J are TRBV7-3 and TRBJ1-3; D uncertain. The sequenced sample consisted of memory CD4+ T cells from PBMCs. Subset given: CD45RA-negative fraction. The receptor was derived from a young man in good health. Some clones in this sample may be carry-over from other donors' samples. CDR3 sequence reads: CASSLMAGNTIYF. The CDR3 DNA reads as TGTGCCAGCAGCTTAATGGCTGGAAACACCATATATTTT.